By frequency, the clone carrying this TCR beta chain registers medium-sized. Its target is unknown. TRB amplification used approximately 270 ng of peripheral blood genomic DNA. The CDR3 is 13 amino acids. Germline V gene sequence: CDR1 SQVTM, CDR2 ANQGSEA. The data derive from a study of T cell clusters in autoimmune cytopenias. Study findings and constraints: Primary autoimmune cytopenia patients appeared to lack physiological T cell clusters present in healthy donors.

One tube held mixed TRB-A and TRB-B primer pools for touch-down PCR. With the multiplex PCR reads reprocessed, TCRdb shows one record per CDR3 protein and no DNA. Its listing shows approximately 7,000 distinct CDR3 sequences. The chain recombines TRBV29-1 with TRBJ2-7; TCRdb outputs TRBD1, but without DNA this stays unchecked. Sequenced: peripheral blood. The receptor was derived from a human donor with an autoimmune cytopenia or autoimmune hepatitis (not recorded which). This CDR3 reads CSGQTGTGYEQYF.